Presented here are 29 T cell receptor beta chains from one specimen sequenced in a study of CD8 T cells in ankylosing spondylitis. TCRdb independently ran MiXCR on the 5' RACE reads; one entry per CDR3 protein. Counted here are hundreds of thousands of distinct CDR3 sequences, 20% to 25% occurring once; the ten biggest clones make up about 3.5%. The material sequenced was blood, either unsorted or a sorted T cell fraction (not recorded which). These receptors all stem from a female donor with ankylosing spondylitis or in good health (not recorded which).

The chain links TRBV20-1 to TRBJ2-4; 7 bases match TRBD2. In germline, CDR1 is DFQATT, CDR2 SNEGSKA (reference sequence). V dropped 3 bases and J dropped 3; count of bases not matched to a gene: 8. The CDR3 consists of 15 residues. The CDR3 coding sequence is TGCAGTGCTAGTATCCGCGGGAGCGGCAAAAACATTCAGTACTTC. Translated, it gives CSASIRGSGKNIQYF.

The CDR3: CASSQDITGVGNEQFF. As DNA, the CDR3 is TGTGCCAGCAGCCAAGATATCACTGGGGTTGGCAATGAGCAGTTCTTC. This chain connects TRBV3-1 to TRBJ2-1; no reliable D call. Germline assignment: CDR1 LGHDT and CDR2 YNNKEL (reference sequence). Trimming shortened V by 0 bases and J by 6 bases, and 15 bases separated the two germline ends. This CDR3 is built from 16 residues.

This chain uses TRBV29-1 with TRBJ2-1; 7 nucleotides agree with TRBD1. The CDR3 loop spans 13 amino acids. Germline V gene lookup returns CDR1 SQVTM and CDR2 ANQGSEA. The V and J ends lost 5 bases and 7 bases, in that order; junction bases with no gene match: 8. CDR3 nucleotides: TGCAGCGTTAGAGACAGGGAATGGAATGAGCAGTTCTTC. It translates to CSVRDREWNEQFF.

This clonotype appeared a few times. In nucleotides, the CDR3 is TGTGCCAGCTCGGAAGCGTTACAAGTCCACAATGAGCAGTTCTTC. Translating gives CASSEALQVHNEQFF. The chain recombines TRBV28 with TRBJ2-1; D call uncertain. V was shortened by 8 bases and J by 5 bases, with 19 bases between the two germline ends. The CDR3 runs to 15 residues. Germline V gene lookup returns CDR1 MDHEN and CDR2 SYDVKM.

The J gene is TRBJ2-1, the V gene TRBV20-1; unclear D gene. This CDR3 has 13 residues. Trimming removed 5 bases from V and 0 bases from J, with 8 bases in between. The germline CDR1 and CDR2 sequences are DFQATT and SNEGSKA (reference sequence). The CDR3 DNA reads TGCAGTGCTTTACATACCTCCTACAATGAGCAGTTCTTC. Translated: CSALHTSYNEQFF.

V and J are TRBV12-3 or TRBV12-4 and TRBJ1-6; 9 bases map to TRBD1. V trimming: 8 bases; J trimming: 6 bases; junction bases outside the gene matches: 5. The CDR3 is 14 residues long. The CDR3 DNA reads as TGTGCCAGCGCTCCGGGACAGGGTAATTCACCCCTCCACTTT. The encoded protein is CASAPGQGNSPLHF.

This chain uses TRBV24-1 with TRBJ2-1; D call uncertain. CDR1 and CDR2 from the germline V gene are KGHDR and SFDVKD. V lost 3 bases, J lost 8 bases, and 10 bases lay in between. There are 13 residues in the CDR3. The CDR3 coding sequence is TGTGCCACCAGTGATGGTGACAATGATGAGCAGTTCTTC. Its protein product is CATSDGDNDEQFF.

J is TRBJ2-1 and V is TRBV7-9, with D perhaps TRBD2 (6 bases). V shed 4 bases and J shed 5 bases, with 18 bases lying between them. CDR1 is SEHNR, CDR2 FQNEAQ, per germline (reference sequence). This CDR3 contains 16 residues. The CDR3 nucleotides read TGTGCCAGCAGCTCCCCCGGGACTCGGCCTAACAATGAGCAGTTCTTC. Amino acids: CASSSPGTRPNNEQFF. The full variable domain, with the rest looked up from reference TRBV7-9 and TRBJ2-1, is DTGVSQNPRHKITKRGQNVTFRCDPISEHNRLYWYRQTLGQGPEFLTYFQNEAQLEKSRLLSDRFSAERPKGSFSTLEIQRTEQGDSAMYLCASSSPGTRPNNEQFFGPGTRLTVL.

This clonotype was picked up a small number of times. The V gene is TRBV25-1, the J gene TRBJ2-1; D remains ambiguous. The CDR3 loop spans 10 amino acids. V was clipped by 6 bases and J by 8 bases, with 5 bases between them. Germline V gene sequence: CDR1 MGHDK, CDR2 SYGVNS. In DNA form, the CDR3 reads TGTGCCAGCAGGTTGGATGAGCAGTTCTTC. It yields the protein CASRLDEQFF.

This clonotype was seen only a few times. This chain uses TRBV20-1 with TRBJ2-1; 7 positions agree with TRBD1. CDR1 is DFQATT, CDR2 SNEGSKA, per germline (reference sequence). The CDR3 extends over 14 amino acids. J was trimmed by 2 bases and V by 3 bases; bases with no gene match: 4. CDR3 protein: CSASKQGPYNEQFF. Written as DNA, the CDR3 is TGCAGTGCTAGCAAACAGGGGCCCTACAATGAGCAGTTCTTC.

This clonotype appeared many times. The chain combines TRBV28 with TRBJ1-1; possibly TRBD1 for D (5 bases). V was cut by 4 bases and J by 3 bases, with 12 bases left in between. The V gene's germline CDR1 is MDHEN and CDR2 SYDVKM. The CDR3 runs 14 residues. The CDR3 region is CASSYGASHTEAFF. DNA of the CDR3: TGTGCCAGCAGTTACGGGGCCAGCCACACTGAAGCTTTCTTT.

The gene calls are TRBV20-1 and TRBJ2-1; 16 bases are shared with TRBD2. Germline V gene lookup returns CDR1 DFQATT and CDR2 SNEGSKA (reference sequence). CDR3 length equals 17 residues. Germline trimming cut 5 bases from V and 0 bases from J; bases unmatched to any gene: 4. The CDR3: CSAPGLAGGVSYNEQFF. The CDR3 coding sequence is TGCAGTGCTCCGGGACTAGCGGGAGGGGTCTCCTACAATGAGCAGTTCTTC.

J is TRBJ2-6 and V is TRBV15; TRBD1 matches 8 bases. Germline values: CDR1 LNHNV, CDR2 YYDKDF (reference sequence). The CDR3 consists of 18 residues. V shed 3 bases, J shed 0 bases, and the junction held 7 bases outside the gene matches. The CDR3 here is CATSSRDRLLSGANVLTF. CDR3 DNA sequence: TGTGCCACCAGCAGCCGGGACAGGCTGCTCTCTGGGGCCAACGTCCTGACTTTC. Looking up the rest from reference TRBV15 and TRBJ2-6 gives the full variable domain: DAMVIQNPRYQVTQFGKPVTLSCSQTLNHNVMYWYQQKSSQAPKLLFHYYDKDFNNEADTPDNFQSRRPNTSFCFLDIRSPGLGDTAMYLCATSSRDRLLSGANVLTFGAGSRLTVL.

This clonotype came up a few times. The rearrangement joins TRBV7-6 to TRBJ2-2, with D possibly TRBD1 on 5 matching bases. The CDR3 spans 13 residues. The germline V gene encodes CDR1 SGHVS and CDR2 FNYEAQ. V lost 5 bases, J lost 4 bases, and 8 bases lay in between. Here the CDR3 DNA reads TGTGCCAGCAGCGCGACAGCCACCGGGGAGCTGTTTTTT. Translated: CASSATATGELFF.

This clonotype was counted many times. The chain has TRBV10-3 and TRBJ2-3, with a tentative D call TRBD2 (6 bases). This CDR3 has 15 amino acids. The germline V gene encodes CDR1 ENHRY and CDR2 SYGVKD. V shed 0 bases and J shed 6 bases, with 13 bases lying between them. This chain's CDR3 is CAISESSGYGDTQYF. The CDR3 DNA follows: TGTGCCATCAGTGAGTCGAGCGGGTACGGTGATACGCAGTATTTT.

This clonotype showed up just a few times. The gene calls are TRBV20-1 and TRBJ2-7; tentative D call: TRBD1 (5 bases). V was shortened by 0 bases and J by 3 bases, with 6 bases between the two germline ends. The CDR3 runs 12 residues. CDR1 and CDR2 (germline): DFQATT, SNEGSKA (reference sequence). CDR3: CSAREGDYEQYF. CDR3 DNA sequence: TGCAGTGCTAGAGAAGGGGACTACGAGCAGTACTTC.

This clonotype appeared a few times. The J gene is TRBJ2-1, the V gene TRBV7-8; TRBD1 matches 7 bases. Germline V lookup: CDR1 SGHVS, CDR2 FQNEAQ. The CDR3 extends over 15 amino acids. J gave up 1 base and V 5 bases, and 5 bases lay outside the gene matches. Written as DNA, the CDR3 is TGTGCCAGCAGCCCACAGGGGTGGTCCTACAATGAGCAGTTCTTC. Amino acid sequence: CASSPQGWSYNEQFF.

This clonotype was counted only a few times. V is TRBV5-1 and J is TRBJ2-5; 7 bases line up with TRBD1. The V gene's germline CDR1 is SGHRS and CDR2 YFSETQ. V lost 7 bases, J lost 4 bases, and 10 bases stayed unmatched. This CDR3 is built from 14 residues. The CDR3: CASRGQTSSETQYF. The CDR3 DNA is TGCGCCAGCCGGGGACAGACGAGCTCAGAGACCCAGTACTTC.

V usage is TRBV29-1 and J usage is TRBJ1-1, with TRBD1 matching over 7 bases. Germline loops: CDR1 SQVTM, CDR2 ANQGSEA. CDR3 length: 12 residues. The junction had 6 bases not matched to a gene; V was cut back by 7 bases and J by 4 bases. For the CDR3, the DNA is TGCAGCGGGCAACAGGGGAGCACTGAAGCTTTCTTT. Residues: CSGQQGSTEAFF.

This clonotype was found a few times. The chain carries TRBV12-3 or TRBV12-4 and TRBJ2-7, with D maybe TRBD2 (5 bases). The CDR3 is 14 amino acids. Between the trimmed V and J ends, which lost 3 bases and 4 bases, there was a span of 13 bases. In DNA, the CDR3 is TGTGCCAGCAGTTTGAAGCTAGGACTTTACGAGCAGTACTTC. Its translation is CASSLKLGLYEQYF.

The gene calls are TRBV29-1 and TRBJ1-1; D gene uncertain. The germline CDR1 and CDR2 sequences are SQVTM and ANQGSEA. V was pared by 5 bases and J by 0 bases, with 10 bases between. The CDR3 sequence is 13 residues long. The DNA of the CDR3 is TGCAGCGTTAGAGGAGTCCTGAACACTGAAGCTTTCTTT. Translated, it gives CSVRGVLNTEAFF. Looking up the rest from reference TRBV29-1 and TRBJ1-1 gives the full variable domain: SAVISQKPSRDICQRGTSLTIQCQVDSQVTMMFWYRQQPGQSLTLIATANQGSEATYESGFVIDKFPISRPNLTFSTLTVSNMSPEDSSIYLCSVRGVLNTEAFFGQGTRLTVV.

The chain is built from TRBV2 and TRBJ2-7; D gene ambiguous. Germline-derived CDR1 and CDR2 are SNHLY and FYNNEI. This CDR3 spans 13 amino acids. V lost 7 bases and J lost 6, with 16 bases in between. The DNA of the CDR3 is TGTGCCAGCATCCCTGTCCGTGGCTCCGAGCAGTACTTC. Translating it yields CASIPVRGSEQYF.

The chain couples TRBV4-3 to TRBJ1-4; D is uncertain. The V end was cut by 0 bases, the J end by 11 bases, with 7 bases between. The CDR3 is 12 residues long. Germline CDR1 LGHNA, CDR2 YSLEER. The DNA for the CDR3 is TGCGCCAGCAGCCAAGAAGGAGTTAAACTGTTTTTT. Translation gives CASSQEGVKLFF.

This sequence joins TRBV5-1 and TRBJ1-1; D is possibly TRBD1 (6 bases). The germline V and J ends were trimmed by 1 base and 0 bases, with 13 bases remaining between them. The CDR3 is made up of 16 amino acids. Germline loops: CDR1 SGHRS, CDR2 YFSETQ. CDR3 residues: CASSLRQGSMNTEAFF. The CDR3 DNA is TGCGCCAGCAGCTTGAGGCAGGGGTCAATGAACACTGAAGCTTTCTTT.

This clonotype has at least ten counts. The chain uses TRBV5-1 and TRBJ2-5; possibly TRBD2 for D (7 bases). Germline CDR1 is SGHRS and CDR2 is YFSETQ. The CDR3 loop spans 16 amino acids. Trimming removed 0 bases from V and 1 base from J, with 13 bases in between. This chain's CDR3 is CASSLGGLAAQETQYF. The CDR3 nucleotides are TGCGCCAGCAGCTTGGGGGGGCTAGCGGCCCAAGAGACCCAGTACTTC.

This chain links TRBV18 with TRBJ1-2, with D unclear. Trimming took 1 base from V and 0 from J, leaving 18 bases between them. Germline-derived CDR1 and CDR2 are KGHSH and LQKENI. This CDR3 is 18 amino acids long. The chain's CDR3 is CASSPLSIQEFANYGYTF. The CDR3 DNA is TGTGCCAGCTCACCACTCTCGATTCAGGAGTTTGCTAACTATGGCTACACCTTC.

This rearrangement joins TRBV20-1 to TRBJ1-6; perhaps TRBD1 as D (6 bases). This CDR3 is built from 14 residues. Germline values: CDR1 DFQATT, CDR2 SNEGSKA (reference sequence). Trimming removed 3 bases at V and 7 bases at J, with 13 bases between. CDR3 region: CSASPDRRNSPLHF. The DNA for the CDR3 is TGCAGTGCTAGTCCCGACAGGCGGAATTCACCCCTCCACTTT.

The gene calls are TRBV29-1 and TRBJ2-3; no clear D. The CDR3 has 8 amino acids. Germline CDR1 and CDR2: SQVTM and ANQGSEA. V lost 7 bases, J lost 5 bases, and 1 base lay in between. The CDR3 loop is CSGDTQYF. The CDR3 DNA reads as TGCAGCGGAGATACGCAGTATTTT.

The gene calls are TRBV20-1 and TRBJ2-3; 10 nucleotides align to TRBD2. CDR3 size: 15 residues. Germline CDR1 and CDR2: DFQATT and SNEGSKA (reference sequence). With 0 bases clipped from V and 5 bases from J, the junction kept 5 bases outside the gene matches. In DNA, the CDR3 is TGCAGTGCTAGAGACGTAGCGGGAGGCCGAGATACGCAGTATTTT. This codes for CSARDVAGGRDTQYF.